These T cell receptor beta chains were read from a single sample in a study of blood T cell repertoires in COVID-19. Only in-frame clones appear in the TCRdb table, and some are missing; sequencing was by immunoSEQ multiplex PCR. The sample contains approximately 220,000 clones, roughly 82% of which appear only once. The sample consisted of peripheral blood. The receptor source for this set is a woman aged 70-85 years with acute or convalescent COVID-19. Each CDR3 is given with its conserved first and last residue. A D gene is named only where the DNA matches it firmly. Expanded clones are given a class, and other clones once, few, many or no size at all.

D | J | V | length | size | CDR3 | DNA
NA | TRBJ1-1 | TRBV10-3 | 16 | NA | CAISESGGNINTEAFF | TGTGCCATCAGTGAGTCCGGGGGGAACATAAACACTGAAGCTTTCTTT
NA | TRBJ1-3 | TRBV6-5 | 16 | NA | CASSYSDTRSGNTIYF | TGTGCCAGCAGTTACTCTGACACCCGCTCTGGAAACACCATATATTTT
NA | TRBJ2-1 | TRBV2 | 13 | NA | CASIPGEIGEQFF | TGTGCCAGCATCCCCGGGGAAATCGGTGAGCAGTTCTTC
TRBD1 | TRBJ2-3 | TRBV9 | 16 | NA | CASSSWDRGSPDTQYF | TGTGCCAGCAGCTCTTGGGACAGGGGGTCCCCAGATACGCAGTATTTT
NA | TRBJ1-2 | TRBV5-1 | 13 | NA | CASSLDSRYGYTF | TGCGCCAGCAGCTTGGACAGCCGCTATGGCTACACCTTC
NA | TRBJ1-6 | TRBV5-4 | 13 | NA | CASSLQVGEPLHF | TGTGCCAGCAGCTTGCAAGTAGGGGAACCCCTCCACTTT
NA | TRBJ1-5 | TRBV6-1 | 14 | once | CASSDGGGYQPQHF | TGTGCCAGCAGTGATGGGGGCGGCTATCAGCCCCAGCATTTT
TRBD1 | TRBJ1-5 | TRBV4-1 | 16 | NA | CASSQSTGERRQPQHF | TGCGCCAGCAGCCAATCCACAGGGGAGAGGCGCCAGCCCCAGCATTTT
TRBD1 | TRBJ2-1 | TRBV29-1 | 13 | NA | CSAGQVIYNEQFF | TGCAGCGCGGGACAGGTTATTTACAATGAGCAGTTCTTC
TRBD2 | TRBJ2-2 | TRBV6-2/TRBV6-3 | 17 | NA | CASSYRLAGADTGELFF | TGTGCCAGCAGTTACAGACTAGCGGGGGCTGACACCGGGGAGCTGTTTTTT
TRBD2 | TRBJ2-3 | TRBV5-4 | 16 | NA | CASMVGGLGDTDTQYF | TGTGCCAGCATGGTGGGTGGACTAGGAGACACAGATACGCAGTATTTT
NA | TRBJ1-2 | TRBV4-2 | 15 | NA | CASSQNPSANYGYTF | TGTGCCAGCAGCCAAAACCCTTCAGCTAACTATGGCTACACCTTC
NA | TRBJ1-5 | TRBV29-1 | 12 | NA | CSVGGADQPQHF | TGCAGCGTCGGGGGGGCAGATCAGCCCCAGCATTTT
TRBD1 | TRBJ1-2 | TRBV5-3 | 21 | NA | CARSTNLARRTGVSFRYGYTF | TGTGCCAGAAGTACAAACCTTGCCCGGAGGACAGGGGTCTCTTTCAGGTATGGCTACACCTTC
TRBD1 | TRBJ1-4 | TRBV30 | 15 | NA | CAWSDGTGRGEKLFF | TGTGCCTGGAGTGATGGGACAGGTCGAGGGGAAAAACTGTTTTTT
TRBD1 | TRBJ2-1 | TRBV6-4 | 16 | NA | CASSQNFGDRGNEQFF | TGTGCCAGCAGCCAGAACTTTGGGGACAGGGGCAATGAGCAGTTCTTC
NA | TRBJ1-2 | TRBV10-3 | 16 | NA | CAISESSPADNYGYTF | TGTGCCATCAGTGAGTCGTCCCCGGCGGATAACTATGGCTACACCTTC
TRBD1 | TRBJ1-1 | TRBV4-2 | 15 | few | CASSQRDRGLTEAFF | TGTGCCAGCAGCCAACGAGACAGGGGGCTCACTGAAGCTTTCTTT
TRBD1 | TRBJ2-3 | TRBV29-1 | 18 | few | CSVIKRNPDRGATDTQYF | TGCAGCGTTATAAAAAGAAATCCGGACAGGGGAGCCACAGATACGCAGTATTTT
NA | TRBJ2-1 | TRBV4-1 | 15 | NA | CASSDTPQTGAEQFF | TGCGCCAGCAGCGACACCCCGCAGACAGGCGCTGAGCAGTTCTTC
TRBD1 | TRBJ1-1 | TRBV6-2/TRBV6-3 | 16 | NA | CASSYSGGQGVSEAFF | TGTGCCAGCAGTTACTCGGGGGGACAGGGAGTTTCTGAAGCTTTCTTT
NA | TRBJ1-5 | TRBV6-2/TRBV6-3 | 15 | few | CASTPGGAGNQPQHF | TGTGCCAGCACCCCGGGGGGGGCGGGCAATCAGCCCCAGCATTTT
TRBD1 | TRBJ1-2 | TRBV7-2 | 14 | NA | CASSTGTGRYGYTF | TGTGCCAGCAGCACAGGGACAGGGCGCTATGGCTACACCTTC
TRBD1 | TRBJ1-6 | TRBV7-9 | 17 | few | CASSLALGTATNSPLHF | TGTGCCAGCAGCTTAGCGCTCGGGACAGCTACTAATTCACCCCTCCACTTT
TRBD2 | TRBJ2-3 | TRBV7-2 | 18 | once | CASSFFSGGILSTDTQYF | TGTGCCAGCAGCTTCTTCAGCGGGGGGATTCTCAGCACAGATACGCAGTATTTT
TRBD1 | TRBJ1-2 | TRBV5-6 | 16 | many | CASSLGVTGGFYGYTF | TGTGCCAGCAGCTTGGGCGTGACAGGGGGGTTCTATGGCTACACCTTC
NA | TRBJ1-1 | TRBV3-1/TRBV3-2 | 13 | few | CASSQDHGAEAFF | TGTGCCAGCAGCCAAGATCACGGGGCTGAAGCTTTCTTT
TRBD1 | TRBJ2-7 | TRBV5-1 | 15 | NA | CASSPRTGDSYEQYF | TGCGCCAGCAGTCCCCGGACAGGGGATTCCTACGAGCAGTACTTC
NA | TRBJ2-2 | TRBV5-6 | 13 | NA | CASNQENTGELFF | TGTGCCAGCAATCAGGAGAACACCGGGGAGCTGTTTTTT
TRBD2 | TRBJ2-5 | TRBV11-2 | 16 | few | CASSLPMIAGGETQYF | TGTGCCAGCAGCCTCCCGATGATAGCGGGGGGGGAGACCCAGTACTTC
NA | TRBJ1-1 | TRBV3-1/TRBV3-2 | 14 | NA | CASSQNHRHTEAFF | TGTGCCAGCAGCCAAAATCACAGGCACACTGAAGCTTTCTTT
NA | TRBJ1-2 | TRBV6-5 | 12 | NA | CASSPRNYGYTF | TGTGCCAGCAGTCCCCGGAACTATGGCTACACCTTC
NA | TRBJ2-2 | TRBV19 | 12 | NA | CASRAQAGELFF | TGTGCCAGTAGAGCCCAGGCCGGGGAGCTGTTTTTT
NA | TRBJ1-6 | TRBV2 | 12 | NA | CASKEGTRPLHF | TGTGCCAGCAAGGAGGGAACTCGACCCCTCCACTTT
NA | TRBJ1-1 | TRBV7-6 | 12 | NA | CASSLLQGEAFF | TGTGCCAGCAGCTTACTGCAGGGTGAAGCTTTCTTT
TRBD1 | TRBJ1-3 | TRBV9 | 15 | NA | CASSVRDRAGNTIYF | TGTGCCAGCAGCGTACGAGACAGGGCTGGAAACACCATATATTTT
NA | TRBJ1-3 | TRBV18 | 14 | NA | CASSPDRGGNTIYF | TGTGCCAGCTCACCTGACAGAGGTGGAAACACCATATATTTT
NA | TRBJ1-1 | TRBV19 | 11 | NA | CASTLDGEAFF | TGTGCCAGTACCCTAGACGGGGAAGCTTTCTTT
TRBD2 | TRBJ2-7 | TRBV3-1/TRBV3-2 | 18 | few | CASSVTTSATLRSSEQYF | TGTGCCAGCAGCGTCACGACTAGCGCGACCCTACGTTCCTCCGAGCAGTACTTC
NA | TRBJ1-5 | TRBV5-1 | 16 | NA | CASSLDVQGNNQPQHF | TGCGCCAGCAGCTTGGACGTCCAGGGGAACAATCAGCCCCAGCATTTT
TRBD1 | TRBJ1-2 | TRBV29-1 | 12 | NA | CSVDGTALGYTF | TGCAGCGTTGATGGGACAGCGCTCGGCTACACCTTC
NA | TRBJ1-5 | TRBV7-2 | 15 | once | CASSSETKGNQPQHF | TGTGCCAGCAGCTCCGAGACTAAGGGCAATCAGCCCCAGCATTTT
NA | TRBJ1-6 | TRBV12-3/TRBV12-4 | 13 | NA | CASSTRVVSPLHF | TGTGCCAGCAGTACCCGAGTGGTTTCACCCCTCCACTTT
TRBD2 | TRBJ2-1 | TRBV6-5 | 15 | NA | CASTPPGGPGNEQFF | TGTGCCAGCACTCCCCCGGGGGGGCCGGGGAATGAGCAGTTCTTC
TRBD1 | TRBJ2-7 | TRBV7-2 | 14 | NA | CASSLGTGTYEQYF | TGTGCCAGCAGCTTAGGGACAGGGACTTACGAGCAGTACTTC
NA | TRBJ2-7 | TRBV4-1 | 15 | few | CASSQSGQVRDEQYF | TGCGCCAGCAGCCAATCAGGGCAGGTACGGGACGAGCAGTACTTC
NA | TRBJ2-3 | TRBV9 | 14 | once | CASSTDNPTDTQYF | TGTGCCAGCAGCACAGACAATCCGACAGATACGCAGTATTTT
TRBD1 | TRBJ1-2 | TRBV5-1 | 16 | few | CASSTSTGAPSYGYTF | TGCGCCAGCAGCACCTCGACAGGGGCGCCGTCCTATGGCTACACCTTC
NA | TRBJ1-1 | TRBV7-2 | 12 | NA | CASSFGQIEAFF | TGTGCCAGCAGTTTCGGACAGATCGAAGCTTTCTTT
TRBD1 | TRBJ2-7 | TRBV7-2 | 14 | NA | CASSLAGQPYEQYF | TGTGCCAGCAGCTTAGCGGGACAGCCTTACGAGCAGTACTTC